The clone carrying this TCR beta chain was counted between two and nine times. Its antigen is still unknown. Using CD45RO/CCR7/CD25/CD127/CD95/CD27, CD4+ naive, central memory, regulatory and stem cell-like memory cells were sorted. Once sorted, every population was more than 95% pure. The entirety of the isolated RNA underwent reverse transcription, so expressed TCRB transcripts were sequenced. TCRdb's copy holds only in-frame clones and misses some; the assay was immunoSEQ multiplex PCR. This table has 160,000 or so clones, approximately 8.4% appearing once. Germline lookup yields CDR1 MNHNS and CDR2 SASEGT. V lost 9 bases, J lost 4 bases, and 5 bases stayed unmatched. The CDR3 runs to 14 residues. This record belongs to a study of beta chain features in type 1 diabetes. Study-wide results and limits: Any role of HLA type in TCRB rearrangement remained unresolved here. VDJ junctions from patients with type 1 diabetes contained fewer insertions and more deletions.

What was sequenced was central memory CD4+ T cells from blood. The source of this sequence is a young woman in good health. This chain uses TRBV6-1 with TRBJ2-3; 12 positions agree with TRBD2. The CDR3 here is CASRTSGTADTQYF. DNA for the CDR3: TGTGCCAGTAGGACTAGCGGGACGGCAGATACGCAGTATTTT.